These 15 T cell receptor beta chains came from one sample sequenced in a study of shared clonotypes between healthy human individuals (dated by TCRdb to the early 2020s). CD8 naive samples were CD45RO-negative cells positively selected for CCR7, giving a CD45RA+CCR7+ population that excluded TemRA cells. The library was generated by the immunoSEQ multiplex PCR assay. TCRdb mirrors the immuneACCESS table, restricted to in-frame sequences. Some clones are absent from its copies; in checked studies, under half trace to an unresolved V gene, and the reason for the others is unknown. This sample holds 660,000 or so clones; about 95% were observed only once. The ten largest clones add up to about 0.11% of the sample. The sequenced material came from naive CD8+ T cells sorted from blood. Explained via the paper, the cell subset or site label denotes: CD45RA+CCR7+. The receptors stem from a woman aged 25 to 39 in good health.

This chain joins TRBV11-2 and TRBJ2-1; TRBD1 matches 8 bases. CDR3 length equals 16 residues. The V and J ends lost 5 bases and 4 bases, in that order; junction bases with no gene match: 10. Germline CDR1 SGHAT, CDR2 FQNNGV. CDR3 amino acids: CASSKRGRGQYNEQFF. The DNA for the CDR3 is TGTGCCAGCAGCAAACGGGGCAGGGGGCAATACAATGAGCAGTTCTTC.

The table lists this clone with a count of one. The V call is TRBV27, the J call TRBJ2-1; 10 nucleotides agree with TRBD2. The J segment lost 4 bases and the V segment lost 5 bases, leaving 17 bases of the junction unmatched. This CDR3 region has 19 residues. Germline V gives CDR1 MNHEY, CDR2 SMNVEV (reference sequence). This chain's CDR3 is CASSPDGPFQLAGYNEQFF. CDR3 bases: TGTGCCAGCAGTCCGGACGGGCCTTTTCAACTAGCGGGGTACAATGAGCAGTTCTTC.

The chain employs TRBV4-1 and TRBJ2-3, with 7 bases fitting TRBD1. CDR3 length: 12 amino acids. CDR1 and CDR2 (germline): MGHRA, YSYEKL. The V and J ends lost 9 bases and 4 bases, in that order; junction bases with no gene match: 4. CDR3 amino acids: CARYRGPDTQYF. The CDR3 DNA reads TGCGCCAGATACAGGGGCCCAGATACGCAGTATTTT.

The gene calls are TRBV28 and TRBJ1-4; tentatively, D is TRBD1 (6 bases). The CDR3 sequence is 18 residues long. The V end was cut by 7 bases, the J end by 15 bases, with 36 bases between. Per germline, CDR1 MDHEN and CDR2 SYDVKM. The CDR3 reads CASIGGQHFISPMKKMFF. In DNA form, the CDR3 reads TGTGCCAGCATAGGGGGGCAGCACTTTATTTCTCCTATGAAAAAGATGTTTTTT.

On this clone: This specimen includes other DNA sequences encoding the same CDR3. CDR3 nucleotide sequence: TGTGCCTGGAGTGTACTTGGCTACGAGCAGTACTTC. Residues: CAWSVLGYEQYF. The rearrangement joins TRBV30 to TRBJ2-5; D ambiguous. TRBJ2-7 matches the DNA end more closely, so the J call is doubtful. The CDR3 contains 12 residues. The germline V gene has CDR1 GTSNPN and CDR2 SVGIG (reference sequence).

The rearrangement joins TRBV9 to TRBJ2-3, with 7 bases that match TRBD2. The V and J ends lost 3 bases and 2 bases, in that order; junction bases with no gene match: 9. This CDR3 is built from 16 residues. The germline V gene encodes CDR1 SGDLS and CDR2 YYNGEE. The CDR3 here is CASSGLAAAPTDTQYF. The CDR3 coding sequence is TGTGCCAGCAGCGGTCTAGCGGCAGCCCCCACAGATACGCAGTATTTT. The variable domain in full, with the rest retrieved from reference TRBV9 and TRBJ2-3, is DSGVTQTPKHLITATGQRVTLRCSPRSGDLSVYWYQQSLDQGLQFLIQYYNGEERAKGNILERFSAQQFPDLHSELNLSSLELGDSALYFCASSGLAAAPTDTQYFGPGTRLTVL.

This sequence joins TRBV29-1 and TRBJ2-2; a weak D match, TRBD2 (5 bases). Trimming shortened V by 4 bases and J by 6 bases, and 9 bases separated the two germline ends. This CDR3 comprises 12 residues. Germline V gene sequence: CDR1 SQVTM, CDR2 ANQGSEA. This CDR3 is CSVVRGSGELFF. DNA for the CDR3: TGCAGCGTTGTGAGAGGGTCCGGGGAGCTGTTTTTT.

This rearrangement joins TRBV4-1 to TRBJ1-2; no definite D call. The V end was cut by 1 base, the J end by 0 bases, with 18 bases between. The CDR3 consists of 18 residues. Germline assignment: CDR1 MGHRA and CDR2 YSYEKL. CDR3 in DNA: TGCGCCAGCAGCCAAGTTTGGGTCCTGCAGGCGACTAACTATGGCTACACCTTC. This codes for CASSQVWVLQATNYGYTF.

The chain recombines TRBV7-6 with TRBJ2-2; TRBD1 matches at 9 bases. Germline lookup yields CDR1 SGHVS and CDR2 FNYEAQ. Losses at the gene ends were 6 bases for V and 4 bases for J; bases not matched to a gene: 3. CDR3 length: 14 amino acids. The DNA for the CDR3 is TGTGCCAGCAGTTTGACAGGGGGCACCGGGGAGCTGTTTTTT. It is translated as CASSLTGGTGELFF. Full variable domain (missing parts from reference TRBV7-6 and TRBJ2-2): GAGVSQSPRYKVTKRGQDVALRCDPISGHVSLYWYRQALGQGPEFLTYFNYEAQQDKSGLPNDRFSAERPEGSISTLTIQRTEQRDSAMYRCASSLTGGTGELFFGEGSRLTVL.

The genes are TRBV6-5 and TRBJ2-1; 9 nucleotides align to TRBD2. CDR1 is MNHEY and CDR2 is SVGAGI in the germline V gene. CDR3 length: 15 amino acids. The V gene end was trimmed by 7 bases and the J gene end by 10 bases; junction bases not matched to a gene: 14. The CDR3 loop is CASTHPGSGRGEQFF. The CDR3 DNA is TGTGCCAGCACCCACCCAGGTAGCGGGAGAGGGGAGCAGTTCTTC.

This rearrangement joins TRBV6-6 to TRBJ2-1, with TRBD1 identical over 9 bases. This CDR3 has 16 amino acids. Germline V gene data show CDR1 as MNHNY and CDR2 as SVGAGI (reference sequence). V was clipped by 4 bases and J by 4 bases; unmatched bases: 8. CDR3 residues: CASSSTGTGFYNEQFF. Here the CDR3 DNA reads TGTGCCAGCAGTTCGACCGGGACAGGGTTTTACAATGAGCAGTTCTTC.

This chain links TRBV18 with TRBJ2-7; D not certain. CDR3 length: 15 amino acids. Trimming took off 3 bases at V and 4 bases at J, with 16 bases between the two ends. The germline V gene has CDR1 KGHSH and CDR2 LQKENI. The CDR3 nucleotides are TGTGCCAGCTCACCCCCAGGCGCCTCACAATACGAGCAGTACTTC. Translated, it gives CASSPPGASQYEQYF.

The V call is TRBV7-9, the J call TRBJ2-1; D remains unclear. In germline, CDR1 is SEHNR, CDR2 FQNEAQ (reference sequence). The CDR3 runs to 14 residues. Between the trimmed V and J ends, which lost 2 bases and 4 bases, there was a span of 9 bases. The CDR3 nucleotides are TGTGCCAGCAGCTTAACGACACATTACAATGAGCAGTTCTTC. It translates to CASSLTTHYNEQFF.

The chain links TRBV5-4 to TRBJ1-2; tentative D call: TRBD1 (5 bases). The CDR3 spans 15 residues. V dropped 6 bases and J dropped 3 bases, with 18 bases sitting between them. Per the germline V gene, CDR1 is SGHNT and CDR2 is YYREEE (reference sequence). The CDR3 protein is CASTPGEGGDYGYTF. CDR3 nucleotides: TGTGCCAGCACTCCGGGGGAAGGAGGGGACTATGGCTACACCTTC.

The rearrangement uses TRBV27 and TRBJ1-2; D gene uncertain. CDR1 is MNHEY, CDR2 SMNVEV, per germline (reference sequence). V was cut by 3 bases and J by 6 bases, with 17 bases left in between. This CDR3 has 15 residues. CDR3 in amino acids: CASSFRRGNADGYTF. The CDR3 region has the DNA TGTGCCAGCAGTTTCCGAAGAGGAAACGCTGATGGCTACACCTTC.